These 23 T cell receptor beta chains originate from one sample sequenced in a study of blood T cells in healthy people across ages. A sample-barcoded 5' primer and a J-beta primer mix were used in a second PCR of about 7 to 12 cycles. MiXCR, applied by TCRdb to the 5' RACE reads, yields one record per CDR3 protein. The sample includes some 790,000 distinct CDR3 sequences, roughly 26% of them seen just once. The sample taken for sequencing was blood. The receptors stem from a woman older than 75 in good health.

The V gene is TRBV6-5, the J gene TRBJ2-3, with TRBD2 identical over 10 bases. Germline trimming cut 7 bases from V and 7 bases from J; bases unmatched to any gene: 8. The germline CDR1 and CDR2 sequences are MNHEY and SVGAGI. This CDR3 contains 14 residues. The DNA of the CDR3 is TGTGCCAGCACTCCAGCGGGGGGGGTAAATACGCAGTATTTT. This translates into CASTPAGGVNTQYF.

Concerning this clonotype: This may come from a read error, since a much larger clone is one base off. V usage is TRBV12-3 or TRBV12-4 and J usage is TRBJ2-3, with D maybe TRBD2 (5 bases). Trimming removed 8 bases from V and 3 bases from J, with 15 bases in between. CDR3 size: 14 residues. CDR3 region: CASHPGNGTDTQYF. The DNA for the CDR3 is TGTGCCAGCCACCCGGGGAACGGAACAGATACGCAGTATTTT.

J is TRBJ2-1 and V is TRBV20-1, with TRBD2 as a possible D gene (5 bases). The CDR3 has 12 residues. The germline V gene encodes CDR1 DFQATT and CDR2 SNEGSKA (reference sequence). V was trimmed by 4 bases and J by 6 bases, leaving 10 bases between them. CDR3 sequence (DNA): TGCAGTGCTACTACTAGGACCAATGAGCAGTTCTTC. Its protein is CSATTRTNEQFF.

Turning to this clonotype: A much bigger clone sits one base away, suggesting this may be a read error. The chain has TRBV20-1 and TRBJ2-3; D is uncertain. V lost 3 bases and J lost 3, with 10 bases in between. CDR1 is DFQATT and CDR2 is SNEGSKA in the germline V gene (reference sequence). CDR3 size: 13 residues. The CDR3 is CSARVAATDTQYF. In nucleotides, the CDR3 is TGCAGTGCTAGGGTCGCGGCTACAGATACGCAGTATTTT.

Concerning this clonotype: A much larger clone lies a single base off, so this may be a read error. This chain links TRBV29-1 with TRBJ1-6; 8 bases map to TRBD1. Germline CDR1 SQVTM, CDR2 ANQGSEA. This CDR3 has 14 amino acids. The CDR3 DNA reads as TGCAGCGTTGTCCGGACAGGGAGCTTCTCACCCCCCCACTTT. This gives the protein CSVVRTGSFSPPHF.

This clonotype has at least ten counts. V gene TRBV15 combines with J gene TRBJ2-3, with 11 bases lining up with TRBD2. Germline CDR1 reads LNHNV; CDR2 reads YYDKDF (reference sequence). V shed 4 bases and J 3 bases; nucleotides not matched to a gene: 9. The CDR3 consists of 17 residues. This CDR3 is CATSTGLLAGGTDTQYF. CDR3 in DNA: TGTGCCACCAGCACGGGCCTTTTAGCGGGGGGGACAGATACGCAGTATTTT.

This clonotype was seen repeatedly, ten times or more. This chain links TRBV18 with TRBJ2-7, with 7 bases fitting TRBD2. The germline V gene has CDR1 KGHSH and CDR2 LQKENI. CDR3 length: 14 amino acids. The V gene end was trimmed by 6 bases and the J gene end by 5 bases; junction bases not matched to a gene: 10. The CDR3 sequence: CASSRDYRSDEQYF. DNA of the CDR3: TGTGCCAGCTCTCGGGACTACCGGAGTGACGAGCAGTACTTC.

This clonotype has just a few counts. This chain connects TRBV7-8 to TRBJ2-5; 8 nucleotides agree with TRBD1. The CDR3 has 15 residues. With V trimmed by 3 bases and J by 3 bases, 6 bases remained unmatched. Germline values: CDR1 SGHVS, CDR2 FQNEAQ. CDR3 region: CASSLTGTGEETQYF. CDR3 sequence (DNA): TGTGCCAGCAGCTTGACCGGGACAGGAGAAGAGACCCAGTACTTC. The full variable domain, completed using reference TRBV7-8 and TRBJ2-5, is GAGVSQSPRYKVAKRGQDVALRCDPISGHVSLFWYQQALGQGPEFLTYFQNEAQLDKSGLPSDRFFAERPEGSVSTLKIQRTQQEDSAVYLCASSLTGTGEETQYFGPGTRLLVL.

A few counts support this clonotype. The V gene is TRBV6-2 or TRBV6-3, the J gene TRBJ1-5; D unresolved. Trimming left V 8 bases short and J 8 bases short, with 13 bases between. The CDR3 is made up of 12 amino acids. Germline V gene lookup returns CDR1 MNHEY and CDR2 SVGEGT. The CDR3 loop is CASRTPTEPQHF. The CDR3 bases are TGTGCCAGCCGGACCCCTACGGAGCCCCAGCATTTT.

This clonotype was seen many times. This rearrangement joins TRBV6-5 to TRBJ2-7; 11 bases map to TRBD2. There are 15 residues in the CDR3. Germline CDR1 reads MNHEY; CDR2 reads SVGAGI. The V segment lost 5 bases and the J segment 2 bases; nucleotides outside the gene matches: 5. The DNA of the CDR3 is TGTGCCAGCAGTCCCACTAGCGGGGGCCCCTACGAGCAGTACTTC. Protein product: CASSPTSGGPYEQYF.

The chain uses TRBV16 and TRBJ1-1, with D hard to call. This CDR3 has 14 residues. CDR1 is KGHSY, CDR2 FQNENV, per germline. The V gene lost 0 bases and the J gene lost 12 bases, with 17 bases spanning the gap. Here the CDR3 DNA reads TGTGCCAGCAGCCAATCAACGGGCCGTGCGGGCCCTTTCTTT. Amino acids: CASSQSTGRAGPFF.

This chain connects TRBV6-2 or TRBV6-3 to TRBJ1-1; 8 bases map to TRBD1. The trim removed 5 bases at V and 6 bases at J, leaving 14 bases unmatched. Germline V gives CDR1 MNHEY, CDR2 SVGEGT. This CDR3 has 16 residues. The CDR3 DNA reads TGTGCCAGCAGTGACGCAGGACAGGGAAGGAAACCTGAAGCTTTCTTT. Its translation: CASSDAGQGRKPEAFF.

In its sample, this clonotype was seen many times. The CDR3 nucleotides are TGTGCCAGCGCCCAGGGGTCCACCCAGTACTTC. It translates to CASAQGSTQYF. The J gene is TRBJ2-5, the V gene TRBV11-2, with D perhaps matching TRBD1 (6 bases). Germline V gene data show CDR1 as SGHAT and CDR2 as FQNNGV. V gave up 8 bases and J gave up 8 bases, with 12 bases separating them. The CDR3 runs 11 residues.

This clonotype was recorded many times. The rearrangement uses TRBV27 and TRBJ2-3; the match to TRBD1 covers 10 bases. V lost 3 bases, J lost 6 bases, and 9 bases stayed unmatched. The germline CDR1 and CDR2 sequences are MNHEY and SMNVEV (reference sequence). CDR3 length: 16 amino acids. CDR3: CASSLIGQGVGDTQYF. DNA for the CDR3: TGTGCCAGCAGTTTGATAGGACAGGGGGTCGGTGATACGCAGTATTTT.

The table lists this clonotype with a few counts. The rearrangement uses TRBV4-3 and TRBJ1-2; 9 bases agree with TRBD1. The V gene's germline CDR1 is LGHNA and CDR2 YSLEER. With V trimmed by 3 bases and J by 2 bases, 7 bases remained unmatched. The length of the CDR3 is 16 residues. DNA for the CDR3: TGCGCCAGCAGCCAGGCCTCCGGGACAGGGAACTATGGCTACACCTTC. Its protein is CASSQASGTGNYGYTF.

The chain carries TRBV15 and TRBJ2-2, with 8 nucleotides matching TRBD1. CDR1 and CDR2 from the germline V gene are LNHNV and YYDKDF (reference sequence). The CDR3 is made up of 14 amino acids. Trimming at V came to 1 base and at J to 7 bases, leaving 2 bases not matched to a gene. CDR3 in amino acids: CATSRARGHGELFF. In nucleotides, the CDR3 is TGTGCCACCAGCAGAGCCAGGGGGCACGGGGAGCTGTTTTTT.

Only a few counts were recorded for this clonotype. The chain has TRBV27 and TRBJ1-2; maybe TRBD1 (6 bases). The V end was cut by 6 bases, the J end by 8 bases, with 16 bases between. Germline CDR1 MNHEY, CDR2 SMNVEV (reference sequence). The CDR3 totals 13 residues. The DNA for the CDR3 is TGTGCCAGCAGACCGCAGGGGAAAGGGGGCTACACCTTC. It specifies CASRPQGKGGYTF.

At least ten counts were recorded for this clonotype. The rearrangement joins TRBV20-1 to TRBJ1-6; no reliable D call. Germline V gene data show CDR1 as DFQATT and CDR2 as SNEGSKA (reference sequence). V was pared by 0 bases and J by 6 bases, with 6 bases between. The CDR3 sequence is 13 residues long. CDR3 amino acids: CSARDRANSPLHF. As DNA, the CDR3 is TGCAGTGCTAGAGACCGCGCTAATTCACCCCTCCACTTT.

As regards this clonotype: The DNA is left out, because the CDR3 cannot be placed on it with certainty; the CDR3 is given as TCRdb lists it. This sequence joins TRBV4-3 and TRBJ1-2. The CDR3 spans 14 amino acids, including both terminal residues. Germline-derived CDR1 and CDR2 are LGHNA and YSLEER. The CDR3 sequence: CASSQDWAGGAGTF.

This clonotype turned up a few times. The chain is built from TRBV11-3 and TRBJ2-5, with a weak D call TRBD2 (5 bases). V dropped 4 bases and J dropped 5 bases, with 17 bases sitting between them. The CDR3 totals 15 residues. Germline-derived CDR1 and CDR2 are SGHNT and YENEEA. The CDR3 bases are TGTGCCAGCAGCTCAATTCAGCGCAGAGGGGAGACCCAGTACTTC. Translated: CASSSIQRRGETQYF.

For this clonotype: A much larger clonotype is one base distant, so this may be a read error. The CDR3 nucleotides are TGCAGTGCTGGAGATTCCGGCGGAGACAGGGCTCAGCCCCAGCATTTT. Amino acid sequence: CSAGDSGGDRAQPQHF. The J gene is TRBJ1-5, the V gene TRBV20-1; TRBD1 aligns across 7 bases. The CDR3 has 16 residues. Germline values: CDR1 DFQATT, CDR2 SNEGSKA (reference sequence).

This clonotype came up many times. CDR3 amino acids: CSARAGGGSLYNEQFF. The CDR3 DNA is TGCAGTGCTAGAGCCGGCGGGGGGTCCCTCTACAATGAGCAGTTCTTC. The chain is built from TRBV20-1 and TRBJ2-1; 8 bases match TRBD2. Germline V CDR1 and CDR2: DFQATT, SNEGSKA (reference sequence). V dropped 1 base and J dropped 3; count of bases not matched to a gene: 8. This CDR3 is 16 amino acids long.

In this sample, this clonotype turned up many times. The CDR3 coding sequence is TGCAGTGCCAGGAAGAGGCGGACAGGGAATCCCCAAGAGACCCAGTACTTC. It yields the protein CSARKRRTGNPQETQYF. The gene calls are TRBV20-1 and TRBJ2-5; 8 nucleotides match TRBD1. CDR1 DFQATT and CDR2 SNEGSKA come from the germline V gene (reference sequence). The CDR3 runs to 17 residues. Trimming removed 6 bases from V and 1 base from J; junction bases left unmatched: 16.